This entry lists 20 T cell receptor beta chains sequenced from one sample in a study of cytomegalovirus exposure and HLA in healthy donors (TCRdb year 2017). Receptors were amplified or captured by the immunoSEQ multiplex PCR assay. For the multiplex PCR, a mixture combining 60 forward primers for TCR Vbeta segments and 13 reverse primers for TCR Jbeta segments was used. TCRdb stores this immuneACCESS table with in-frame sequences only. Part of the clones is absent; in the studies checked, under half of the shortfall reflects unresolved V genes, and no reason is known for the rest. The sample data list a few hundred thousand clones, and roughly 84% of these were observed just once. The top ten clones comprise 1.1% to 1.5% of the sample. The sequenced sample was PBMCs. Receptors originate from a girl between 10 and 17 years old in good health and CMV-seronegative.

V is TRBV5-4 and J is TRBJ1-1, with a weak D call TRBD1 (5 bases). This CDR3 contains 18 residues. Germline lookup yields CDR1 SGHNT and CDR2 YYREEE (reference sequence). Trimming took 4 bases from V and 1 from J, leaving 23 bases between them. The DNA of the CDR3 is TGTGCCAGCAGCACCCAGGTAGTGACAGCGAGAAGGAACACTGAAGCTTTCTTT. Amino acid sequence: CASSTQVVTARRNTEAFF. The variable domain in full, with the rest retrieved from reference TRBV5-4 and TRBJ1-1, is ETGVTQSPTHLIKTRGQQVTLRCSSQSGHNTVSWYQQALGQGPQFIFQYYREEENGRGNFPPRFSGLQFPNYSSELNVNALELDDSALYLCASSTQVVTARRNTEAFFGQGTRLTVV.

This chain links TRBV5-6 with TRBJ2-2, with unresolved D. Germline CDR1 SGHDT, CDR2 YYEEEE. V gave up 2 bases and J gave up 3 bases, with 5 bases separating them. The CDR3 totals 13 residues. The CDR3 sequence is CASSFRYTGELFF. CDR3 bases: TGTGCCAGCAGCTTCCGGTACACCGGGGAGCTGTTTTTT.

V gene TRBV7-2 combines with J gene TRBJ1-5, with a tentative D call TRBD1 (5 bases). The V gene lost 1 base and the J gene lost 2 bases, with 12 bases spanning the gap. This CDR3 has 16 residues. Germline CDR1 and CDR2: SGHTA and FQGNSA. CDR3 region: CASSLEGAGGNQPQHF. The CDR3 DNA reads TGTGCCAGCAGCTTAGAAGGGGCAGGAGGCAATCAGCCCCAGCATTTT.

The V call is TRBV10-2, the J call TRBJ1-1, with D maybe TRBD1 (5 bases). Looked up from germline, CDR1 is WSHSY and CDR2 is SAAADI. V lost 6 bases and J 0 bases, leaving 14 bases between the germline ends. The CDR3 sequence is 15 residues long. The CDR3 protein is CASRRQQSMNTEAFF. CDR3 bases: TGCGCCAGCAGACGACAGCAGAGTATGAACACTGAAGCTTTCTTT.

On this clone itself: Other DNA sequences of this sample code for an identical CDR3. The chain uses TRBV28 and TRBJ1-1; 8 bases match TRBD1. Trimming removed 3 bases from V and 1 base from J; junction bases left unmatched: 1. The CDR3 has 14 residues. Germline CDR1 reads MDHEN; CDR2 reads SYDVKM. CDR3 coding DNA: TGTGCCAGCAGTTTGGGACAGGCGAACACTGAAGCTTTCTTT. This codes for CASSLGQANTEAFF.

This chain uses TRBV4-3 with TRBJ2-3; the match to TRBD2 covers 14 bases. V dropped 1 base and J dropped 4; count of bases not matched to a gene: 1. Germline V CDR1 and CDR2: LGHNA, YSLEER. The CDR3 has 16 residues. CDR3 coding DNA: TGCGCCAGCAGCCAAGGACTAGCGGGGGGGCCAGATACGCAGTATTTT. It specifies CASSQGLAGGPDTQYF.

The V call is TRBV18, the J call TRBJ1-1, with TRBD1 as a possible D gene (6 bases). Looked up from germline, CDR1 is KGHSH and CDR2 is LQKENI. With 3 bases removed from V and 7 bases from J, the gap between germline ends came to 18 bases. This CDR3 contains 15 residues. The DNA for the CDR3 is TGTGCCAGCTCACCGATACAGGGCCAGTGGGATGAAGCTTTCTTT. Its translation is CASSPIQGQWDEAFF.

V is TRBV9 and J is TRBJ1-2; D is undetermined. The ends were cut back, 3 bases at V and 2 bases at J, with 8 bases in the middle. The CDR3 spans 13 residues. CDR1 and CDR2 (germline): SGDLS, YYNGEE. CDR3 coding DNA: TGTGCCAGCAGCGGTAACAGAAACTATGGCTACACCTTC. Translated, it gives CASSGNRNYGYTF.

This clone is a singleton in its sample. The CDR3 sequence is CSVGPKTGGGRAFF. The CDR3 nucleotides read TGCAGCGTGGGACCGAAGACAGGGGGCGGTCGAGCTTTCTTT. V gene TRBV29-1 combines with J gene TRBJ1-1, with 10 nucleotides matching TRBD1. Germline V gene lookup returns CDR1 SQVTM and CDR2 ANQGSEA. The CDR3 loop spans 14 amino acids. The V segment lost 6 bases and the J segment 10 bases; nucleotides outside the gene matches: 14. Together with reference TRBV29-1 and TRBJ1-1, the CDR3 gives the full variable domain: SAVISQKPSRDICQRGTSLTIQCQVDSQVTMMFWYRQQPGQSLTLIATANQGSEATYESGFVIDKFPISRPNLTFSTLTVSNMSPEDSSIYLCSVGPKTGGGRAFFGQGTRLTVV.

The J gene is TRBJ1-3, the V gene TRBV9; D remains unclear. CDR3 length: 16 residues. The V gene's germline CDR1 is SGDLS and CDR2 YYNGEE. Trimming cost V 0 bases and J 0 bases, with 10 bases left between them. CDR3: CASSVGGFGSGNTIYF. CDR3 bases: TGTGCCAGCAGCGTAGGAGGTTTCGGCTCTGGAAACACCATATATTTT.

CDR3 residues: CASMSSGANVLTF. CDR3 in DNA: TGTGCCAGTATGAGCTCTGGGGCCAACGTCCTGACTTTC. This chain uses TRBV19 with TRBJ2-6; D is unclear. This CDR3 has 13 amino acids. V lost 7 bases and J 0 bases, leaving 4 bases between the germline ends. Looked up from germline, CDR1 is LNHDA and CDR2 is SQIVND (reference sequence).

The chain joins TRBV18 to TRBJ1-6; TRBD1 is a possible D gene (5 bases). V gave up 2 bases and J gave up 5 bases, with 7 bases separating them. This CDR3 has 14 amino acids. In germline, CDR1 is KGHSH, CDR2 LQKENI. The CDR3 region is CASSPTTDNSPLHF. The CDR3 DNA reads as TGTGCCAGCTCACCAACGACAGATAATTCACCCCTCCACTTT.

This sequence joins TRBV27 and TRBJ1-5, with a tentative D call TRBD1 (6 bases). Germline CDR1 is MNHEY and CDR2 is SMNVEV (reference sequence). The CDR3 runs to 16 residues. Trimming shortened V by 1 base and J by 5 bases, and 15 bases separated the two germline ends. The CDR3 nucleotides are TGTGCCAGCAGTTTATACCAGGGGTCGAGAGATCAGCCCCAGCATTTT. Its translation is CASSLYQGSRDQPQHF.

This clone was seen more than once but under ten times. V gene TRBV5-1 combines with J gene TRBJ1-1; a weak D match, TRBD1 (5 bases). The CDR3 is 15 residues long. Germline CDR1 SGHRS, CDR2 YFSETQ. V gave up 4 bases and J gave up 6 bases, with 19 bases separating them. This CDR3 reads CASSGAQVKGSEAFF. The CDR3 coding sequence is TGCGCCAGCAGCGGGGCTCAGGTTAAGGGATCTGAAGCTTTCTTT.

The chain carries TRBV6-5 and TRBJ2-1, with 7 bases matching TRBD1. Germline CDR1 reads MNHEY; CDR2 reads SVGAGI. This CDR3 is 14 amino acids long. V lost 5 bases, J lost 5 bases, and 6 bases stayed unmatched. This CDR3 reads CASSPRDSNNEQFF. The CDR3 DNA reads TGTGCCAGCAGTCCCCGGGACAGCAACAATGAGCAGTTCTTC.

There are a few counts of this clone. The genes are TRBV6-1 and TRBJ1-2, with 8 bases identical to TRBD1. Germline assignment: CDR1 MNHNS and CDR2 SASEGT. The CDR3 spans 14 residues. The J segment lost 5 bases and the V segment lost 7 bases, leaving 9 bases of the junction unmatched. For the CDR3, the DNA is TGTGCCAGCACCCAGGGGACAGGAGCATATGGCTACACCTTC. Translation: CASTQGTGAYGYTF.

The V gene is TRBV10-3, the J gene TRBJ1-6; the D gene is possibly TRBD1 (5 bases). V was shortened by 4 bases and J by 8 bases, with 9 bases between the two germline ends. Germline V gene sequence: CDR1 ENHRY, CDR2 SYGVKD. This CDR3 contains 13 residues. The CDR3 DNA reads as TGTGCCATCAGTGGGGGGGTTTATTCACCCCTCCACTTT. It translates to CAISGGVYSPLHF.

The rearrangement uses TRBV6-5 and TRBJ2-1; D possibly corresponds to TRBD1 (5 bases). The V gene's germline CDR1 is MNHEY and CDR2 SVGAGI. CDR3 size: 15 residues. V gave up 4 bases and J gave up 2 bases, with 12 bases separating them. CDR3 region: CASSSNRRTYNEQFF. The CDR3 region has the DNA TGTGCCAGCAGTTCGAACAGGAGAACCTACAATGAGCAGTTCTTC.

This clone was seen once. The V and J genes are TRBV30 and TRBJ1-2, with 7 bases matching TRBD1. Germline V gene lookup returns CDR1 GTSNPN and CDR2 SVGIG (reference sequence). The CDR3 consists of 16 residues. V was pared by 4 bases and J by 1 base, with 12 bases of the junction left unmatched. CDR3 coding DNA: TGTGCCTGGACCAGGACAGGCGGGATGGGTAACTATGGCTACACCTTC. Protein sequence: CAWTRTGGMGNYGYTF.

J is TRBJ1-3 and V is TRBV28; D ambiguous. The CDR3 loop spans 14 amino acids. The V end was cut by 2 bases, the J end by 0 bases, with 5 bases between. In germline, CDR1 is MDHEN, CDR2 SYDVKM. The CDR3 sequence: CASSLHSSGNTIYF. The CDR3 DNA is TGTGCCAGCAGTTTACACAGCTCTGGAAACACCATATATTTT. Complete variable domain (other parts from reference TRBV28 and TRBJ1-3): DVKVTQSSRYLVKRTGEKVFLECVQDMDHENMFWYRQDPGLGLRLIYFSYDVKMKEKGDIPEGYSVSREKKERFSLILESASTNQTSMYLCASSLHSSGNTIYFGEGSWLTVV.